This entry describes one T cell receptor beta chain. The antigen is undetermined. The CDR3 is 16 amino acids. Trimming at V came to 0 bases and at J to 5 bases, leaving 9 bases not matched to a gene. CDR1 is SGHRS, CDR2 YFSETQ, per germline. This record belongs to a study of T-cell memory formation after mild COVID-19. For the study at large: Across donors, TCR clusters were largely donor specific. Findings and limits, study-wide: A balance of CD4 and CD8 characterized clones contracting day 15 to 85, whereas later expanders leaned CD4+. Among contracting clones, CD4+ were mainly CM/EM and CD8+ enriched in EMRA.

MiXCR, run by TCRdb on the 5' RACE reads, gives a single entry per CDR3 protein. This sample has about 50,000 distinct CDR3 sequences; around 7% occur once, and the top ten carry roughly 1.5%. V is TRBV5-1 and J is TRBJ2-3; 7 bases map to TRBD2. Material: PBMCs or a T cell subset sorted from them (not recorded which). The receptor comes from a man aged 18 to 35 who had mild COVID-19 (a few samples of this study predate the infection). Cell type and time point are not known. CDR3 protein: CASSLAGGTTQDTQYF. The CDR3 nucleotides read TGCGCCAGCAGCTTGGCCGGGGGGACTACTCAAGATACGCAGTATTTT.